Presented here are 9 T cell receptor beta chains from one specimen sequenced in a study of blood T cell repertoires in COVID-19. Data came from immunoSEQ multiplex PCR; TCRdb stores just in-frame clones and leaves some out. There are under 500,000 clones in the sample; 75% to 90% occur only once, and about 1.1% lies in the top ten. The source material was PBMCs or T cells enriched from blood (not recorded which). Source of these receptors: a man aged 25-40 years who had recovered from COVID-19.

The chain has TRBV4-1 and TRBJ1-4; no clear D. The V and J ends lost 3 bases and 5 bases respectively, with 13 bases between them. This CDR3 comprises 15 residues. The germline gives CDR1 MGHRA, CDR2 YSYEKL. CDR3 in amino acids: CASSQGFRENEKLFF. In DNA, the CDR3 is TGCGCCAGCAGCCAGGGGTTTCGGGAAAATGAAAAACTGTTTTTT.

The chain has TRBV7-8 and TRBJ2-2; 7 bases are a match to TRBD1. Trimming cost V 7 bases and J 4 bases; bases outside gene matches: 6. There are 14 residues in the CDR3. Germline V gives CDR1 SGHVS, CDR2 FQNEAQ. CDR3 DNA sequence: TGTGCCAGCAACCGACAGGGTAGCACCGGGGAGCTGTTTTTT. Translation: CASNRQGSTGELFF.

CDR3 DNA sequence: TGTGCCAGCAGTGACATGTTACTAGCGGAGAAGTATTTT. Residues: CASSDMLLAEKYF. The chain has TRBV6-4 and TRBJ2-3; 8 bases are a match to TRBD2. CDR1 and CDR2 from the germline V gene are MRHNA and SNTAGT. V lost 2 bases and J lost 13; bases outside the gene matches: 8. The length of the CDR3 is 13 residues.

This chain links TRBV7-9 with TRBJ2-1; 9 nucleotides match TRBD2. Trimming cost V 8 bases and J 9 bases; bases outside gene matches: 20. The CDR3 totals 17 residues. Per germline, CDR1 SEHNR and CDR2 FQNEAQ (reference sequence). DNA of the CDR3: TGTGCCAGCTCTTCACCGGGGGCTAGCGGGGTCCGAGGTGAGCAGTTCTTC. The encoded protein is CASSSPGASGVRGEQFF.

The rearrangement joins TRBV28 to TRBJ1-2; D might be TRBD1 (5 bases). Trimming stripped 5 bases from V and 2 bases from J, with 9 bases between. This CDR3 spans 13 amino acids. Per the germline V gene, CDR1 is MDHEN and CDR2 is SYDVKM. CDR3: CASSVQGNYGYTF. The CDR3 nucleotides read TGTGCCAGCAGTGTCCAGGGCAACTATGGCTACACCTTC.

The chain uses TRBV5-4 and TRBJ2-5; D uncertain. Trimming cost V 7 bases and J 3 bases, with 16 bases left between them. CDR3 length: 14 residues. Germline-derived CDR1 and CDR2 are SGHNT and YYREEE (reference sequence). Here the CDR3 DNA reads TGTGCCAGCGGATATATTGCGGCAGAAGAGACCCAGTACTTC. It codes for CASGYIAAEETQYF.

In its sample, this clone was seen once. This rearrangement joins TRBV7-8 to TRBJ2-1; 12 bases are a match to TRBD2. Germline loops: CDR1 SGHVS, CDR2 FQNEAQ. The V and J ends lost 1 base and 12 bases, in that order; junction bases with no gene match: 7. This CDR3 has 15 residues. CDR3 DNA: TGTGCCAGCAGCTTAGTGGCTAGCGGGAGGGCTCGGCAGTTCTTC. It yields the protein CASSLVASGRARQFF. The complete variable domain, with remaining parts taken from reference TRBV7-8 and TRBJ2-1, reads GAGVSQSPRYKVAKRGQDVALRCDPISGHVSLFWYQQALGQGPEFLTYFQNEAQLDKSGLPSDRFFAERPEGSVSTLKIQRTQQEDSAVYLCASSLVASGRARQFFGPGTRLTVL.

This sequence joins TRBV28 and TRBJ1-6; D gene unclear. The CDR3 spans 13 residues. V was cut by 2 bases and J by 18 bases, with 17 bases left in between. CDR1 and CDR2 from the germline V gene are MDHEN and SYDVKM. The CDR3, as DNA: TGTGCCAGCAGTTTACGGGCGTCGCGGGCCTACCACTTT. Amino acids: CASSLRASRAYHF.

The chain combines TRBV19 with TRBJ2-7, with a tentative D call TRBD1 (5 bases). Germline assignment: CDR1 LNHDA and CDR2 SQIVND (reference sequence). The CDR3 covers 12 residues. Trimming removed 5 bases from V and 6 bases from J, with 11 bases in between. DNA for the CDR3: TGTGCCAGTAGTGACTCAGGGTTCGAGCAGTACTTC. Translation: CASSDSGFEQYF.